This TCR beta chain was sequenced for a study of human T cells and chemical hapten exposure. Study outcomes and limitations: Expanded TCRs formed significantly more large CDR3 similarity clusters than controls.

TCRdb re-derived calls from the RACE reads in MiXCR, one entry per CDR3 protein. This table holds approximately 82,000 distinct CDR3 sequences, about 10% found once. Worth noting for this clonotype: Its antigen is not identified.

Sample time point: patch test 1, 2 weeks after DPC sensitization. Stated treatment: therapeutic diphenylcyclopropenone sensitization with weekly scalp DPC. The donor pool consisted of alopecia patients aged 18 to 70 years, considered suitable for DPC. Unfractionated whole blood served as the source for total RNA extraction. Germline assignment: CDR1 MNHEY and CDR2 SMNVEV (reference sequence). V was cut by 8 bases and J by 2 bases, with 13 bases left in between. The CDR3 spans 13 residues. The clonotype comes from a man aged 35-49 years with alopecia areata. Some clones in this sample may be carry-over from other donors' samples. The starting material was whole blood, obtained in connection with sensitization to the hapten diphenylcyclopropenone (DPC). The J gene is TRBJ2-7, the V gene TRBV27, with D uncertain. CDR3 loop: CASSRGSPYEQYF. CDR3 sequence (DNA): TGTGCCAGCTCCCGAGGAAGCCCCTACGAGCAGTACTTC.